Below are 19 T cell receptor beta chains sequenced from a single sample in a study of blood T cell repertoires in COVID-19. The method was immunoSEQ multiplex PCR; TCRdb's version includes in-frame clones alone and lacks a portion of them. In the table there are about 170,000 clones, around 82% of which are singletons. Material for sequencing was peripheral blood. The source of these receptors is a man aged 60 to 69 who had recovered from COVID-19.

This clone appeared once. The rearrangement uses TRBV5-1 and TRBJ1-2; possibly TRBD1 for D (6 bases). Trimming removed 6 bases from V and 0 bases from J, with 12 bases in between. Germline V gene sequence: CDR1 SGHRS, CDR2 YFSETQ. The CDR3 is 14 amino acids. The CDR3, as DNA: TGCGCCAGCACCCCGGGACAATCTAACTATGGCTACACCTTC. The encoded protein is CASTPGQSNYGYTF.

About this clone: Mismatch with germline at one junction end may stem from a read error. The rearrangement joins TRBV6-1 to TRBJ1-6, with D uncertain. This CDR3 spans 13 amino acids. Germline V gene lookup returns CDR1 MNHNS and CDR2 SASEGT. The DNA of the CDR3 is TGTGCCGGCAGTGAACGTACAGCTTCACCCCTCCACTTT. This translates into CAGSERTASPLHF.

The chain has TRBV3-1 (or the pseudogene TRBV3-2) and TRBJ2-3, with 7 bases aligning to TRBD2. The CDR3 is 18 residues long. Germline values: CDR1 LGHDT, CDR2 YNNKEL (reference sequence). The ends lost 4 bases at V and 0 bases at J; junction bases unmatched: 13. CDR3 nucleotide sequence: TGTGCCAGCAGCCCCCGAGCGGGGCCACAACTTAGCACAGATACGCAGTATTTT. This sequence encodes CASSPRAGPQLSTDTQYF.

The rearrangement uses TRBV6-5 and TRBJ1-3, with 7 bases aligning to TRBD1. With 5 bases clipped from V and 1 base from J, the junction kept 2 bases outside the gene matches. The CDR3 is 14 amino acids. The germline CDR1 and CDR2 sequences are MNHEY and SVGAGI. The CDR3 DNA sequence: TGTGCCAGCAGTACCAGGGGGTCTGGAAACACCATATATTTT. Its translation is CASSTRGSGNTIYF.

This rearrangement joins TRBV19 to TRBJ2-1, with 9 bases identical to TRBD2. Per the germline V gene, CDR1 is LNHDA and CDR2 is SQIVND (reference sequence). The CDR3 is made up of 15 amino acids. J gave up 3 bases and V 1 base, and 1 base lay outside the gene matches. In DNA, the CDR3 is TGTGCCAGTAGTATAGGCGGGGGGGGCTACAATGAGCAGTTCTTC. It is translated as CASSIGGGGYNEQFF.

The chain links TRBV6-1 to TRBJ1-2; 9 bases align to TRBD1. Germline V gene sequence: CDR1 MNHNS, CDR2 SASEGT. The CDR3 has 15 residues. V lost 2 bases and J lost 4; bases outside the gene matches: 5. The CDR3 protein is CASSEYDRGFYGYTF. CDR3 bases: TGTGCCAGCAGTGAATACGACAGGGGGTTCTATGGCTACACCTTC.

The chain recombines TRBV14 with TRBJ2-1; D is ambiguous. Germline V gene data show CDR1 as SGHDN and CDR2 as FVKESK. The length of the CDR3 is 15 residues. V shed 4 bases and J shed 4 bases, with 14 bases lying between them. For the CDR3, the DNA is TGTGCCAGCAGCCCCCCCCGCGTGAAATACAATGAGCAGTTCTTC. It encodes CASSPPRVKYNEQFF. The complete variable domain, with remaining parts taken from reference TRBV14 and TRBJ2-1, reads EAGVTQFPSHSVIEKGQTVTLRCDPISGHDNLYWYRRVMGKEIKFLLHFVKESKQDESGMPNNRFLAERTGGTYSTLKVQPAELEDSGVYFCASSPPRVKYNEQFFGPGTRLTVL.

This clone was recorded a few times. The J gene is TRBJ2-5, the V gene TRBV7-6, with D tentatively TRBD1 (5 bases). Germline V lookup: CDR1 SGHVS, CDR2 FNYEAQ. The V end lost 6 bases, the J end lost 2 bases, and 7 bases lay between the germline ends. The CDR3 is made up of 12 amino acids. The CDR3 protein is CASRGLQETQYF. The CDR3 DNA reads TGTGCCAGCAGGGGGCTGCAAGAGACCCAGTACTTC.

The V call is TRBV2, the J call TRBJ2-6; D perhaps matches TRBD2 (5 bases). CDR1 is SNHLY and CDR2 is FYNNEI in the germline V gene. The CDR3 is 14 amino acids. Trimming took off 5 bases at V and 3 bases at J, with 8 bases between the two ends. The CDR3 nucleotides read TGTGCCAGCAGTACTAGTATTGGGGCCAACGTCCTGACTTTC. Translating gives CASSTSIGANVLTF.

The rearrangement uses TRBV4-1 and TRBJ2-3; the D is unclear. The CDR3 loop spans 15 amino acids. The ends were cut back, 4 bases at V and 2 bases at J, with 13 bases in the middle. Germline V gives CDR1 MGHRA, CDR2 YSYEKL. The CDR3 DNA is TGCGCCAGCAGCCCGTCCGGGTACACCACAGATACGCAGTATTTT. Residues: CASSPSGYTTDTQYF.

CDR3 region: CASSRTGGDSETQYF. The DNA for the CDR3 is TGTGCCAGCAGCAGGACAGGGGGGGACTCGGAGACCCAGTACTTC. The chain couples TRBV7-2 to TRBJ2-5; TRBD1 matches at 10 bases. Losses at the gene ends were 5 bases for V and 5 bases for J; bases not matched to a gene: 8. CDR3 length equals 15 residues. Per the germline V gene, CDR1 is SGHTA and CDR2 is FQGNSA.

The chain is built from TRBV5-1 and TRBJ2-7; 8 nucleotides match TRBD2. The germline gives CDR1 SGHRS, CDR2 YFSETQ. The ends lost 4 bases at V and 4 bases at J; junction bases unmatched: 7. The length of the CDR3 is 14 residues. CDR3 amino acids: CASSREGNTYEQYF. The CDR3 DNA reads TGCGCCAGCAGCCGGGAGGGTAATACGTACGAGCAGTACTTC.

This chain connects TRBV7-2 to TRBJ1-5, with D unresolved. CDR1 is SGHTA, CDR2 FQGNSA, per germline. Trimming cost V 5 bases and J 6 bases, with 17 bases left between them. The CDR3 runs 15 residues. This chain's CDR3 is CASSPRMGGTQPQHF. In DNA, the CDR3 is TGTGCCAGCAGCCCTAGAATGGGAGGAACTCAGCCCCAGCATTTT.

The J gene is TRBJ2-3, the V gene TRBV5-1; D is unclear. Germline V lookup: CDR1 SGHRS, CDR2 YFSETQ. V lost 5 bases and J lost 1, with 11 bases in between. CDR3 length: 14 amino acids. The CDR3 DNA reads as TGCGCCAGCAGTTACCGCGGTGGCACAGATACGCAGTATTTT. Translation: CASSYRGGTDTQYF.

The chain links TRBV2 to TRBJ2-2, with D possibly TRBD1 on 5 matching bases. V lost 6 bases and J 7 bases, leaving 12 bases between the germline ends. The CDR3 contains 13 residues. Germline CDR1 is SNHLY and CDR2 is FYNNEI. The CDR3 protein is CASSQGIFGELFF. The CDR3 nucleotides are TGTGCCAGCAGCCAGGGAATCTTCGGGGAGCTGTTTTTT. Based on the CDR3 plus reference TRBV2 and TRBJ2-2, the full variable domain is EPEVTQTPSHQVTQMGQEVILRCVPISNHLYFYWYRQILGQKVEFLVSFYNNEISEKSEIFDDQFSVERPDGSNFTLKIRSTKLEDSAMYFCASSQGIFGELFFGEGSRLTVL.

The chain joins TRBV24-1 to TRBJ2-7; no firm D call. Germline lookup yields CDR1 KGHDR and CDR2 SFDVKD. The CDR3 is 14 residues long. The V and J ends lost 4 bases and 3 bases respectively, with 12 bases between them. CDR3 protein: CATSDTDTSYEQYF. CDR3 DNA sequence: TGTGCCACCAGTGACACCGACACCAGCTACGAGCAGTACTTC.

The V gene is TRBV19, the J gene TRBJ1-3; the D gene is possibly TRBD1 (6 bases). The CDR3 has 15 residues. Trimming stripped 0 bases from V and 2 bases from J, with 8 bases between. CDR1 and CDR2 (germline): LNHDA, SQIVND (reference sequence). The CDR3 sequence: CASSIERTAGNTIYF. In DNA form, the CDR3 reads TGTGCCAGTAGTATAGAACGGACAGCTGGAAACACCATATATTTT.

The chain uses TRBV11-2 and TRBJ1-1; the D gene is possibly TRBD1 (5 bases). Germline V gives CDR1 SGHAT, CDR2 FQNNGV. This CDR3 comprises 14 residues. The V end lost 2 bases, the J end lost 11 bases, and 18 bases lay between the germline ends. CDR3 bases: TGTGCCAGCAGCTTAAGGACACTGCCGGGAGAGGCTTTCTTT. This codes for CASSLRTLPGEAFF.

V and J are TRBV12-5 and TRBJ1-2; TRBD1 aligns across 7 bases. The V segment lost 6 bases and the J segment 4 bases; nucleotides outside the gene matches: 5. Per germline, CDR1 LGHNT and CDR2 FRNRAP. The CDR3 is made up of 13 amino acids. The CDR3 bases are TGTGCTAGTGGGGGGGACAGCTTCTATGGCTACACCTTC. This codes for CASGGDSFYGYTF. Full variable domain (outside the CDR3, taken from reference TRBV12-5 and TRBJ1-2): DARVTQTPRHKVTEMGQEVTMRCQPILGHNTVFWYRQTMMQGLELLAYFRNRAPLDDSGMPKDRFSAEMPDATLATLKIQPSEPRDSAVYFCASGGDSFYGYTFGSGTRLTVV.